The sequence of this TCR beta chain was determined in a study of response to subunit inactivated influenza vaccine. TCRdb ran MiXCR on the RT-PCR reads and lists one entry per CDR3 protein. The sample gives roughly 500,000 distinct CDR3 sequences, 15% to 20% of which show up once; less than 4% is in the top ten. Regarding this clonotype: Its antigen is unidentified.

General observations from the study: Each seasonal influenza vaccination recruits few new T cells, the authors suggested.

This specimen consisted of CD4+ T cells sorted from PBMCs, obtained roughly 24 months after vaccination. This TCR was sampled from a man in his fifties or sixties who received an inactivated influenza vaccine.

The CDR3 protein is CASSESKPATQYF. The CDR3 DNA follows: TGCGCCAGCAGTGAGTCGAAACCAGCGACCCAGTACTTC. V usage is TRBV10-2 and J usage is TRBJ2-5; D not certain. This CDR3 spans 13 amino acids. V gave up 0 bases and J gave up 7 bases, with 9 bases separating them. Germline CDR1 is WSHSY and CDR2 is SAAADI.